The clone carrying this T cell receptor (beta chain) was counted between two and nine times. Its antigen is undetermined. These data are taken from a study of blood T cells in healthy people across ages. V lost 6 bases and J lost 3; bases outside the gene matches: 9. This CDR3 is built from 16 residues. Germline V gene lookup returns CDR1 MGHDK and CDR2 SYGVNS. Sample-barcoded 5' priming and a J-beta primer mix drove a second PCR of roughly 7 to 11 cycles. The template-switch adaptor was a 5' adaptor with 12 random nucleotides. It tagged each cDNA molecule. MiXCR, applied by TCRdb to the 5' RACE reads, yields one record per CDR3 protein. Among about 1.5 million distinct CDR3 sequences listed, roughly 45% were seen once. Study-level findings and limits: Observed TCR beta diversity showed a strong correlation with the percentage of naive T cells as measured by flow cytometry. Both higher diversity and more naive CD4+ cells marked long-lived donors when set against aged donors. Shifts in expanded clonotypes may have been confounded by donor CMV status, which was unknown.

The sequencing sample was made of blood. The chain employs TRBV25-1 and TRBJ2-1; 9 positions match TRBD1. This clonotype was obtained from a woman aged 18-30 years in good health. The CDR3 loop reads CASSPARDRVYNEQFF. The CDR3 nucleotides are TGTGCCAGCAGCCCAGCCCGGGACAGGGTCTACAATGAGCAGTTCTTC. The full variable domain, its missing parts supplied by reference TRBV25-1 and TRBJ2-1, is EADIYQTPRYLVIGTGKKITLECSQTMGHDKMYWYQQDPGMELHLIHYSYGVNSTEKGDLSSESTVSRIRTEHFPLTLESARPSHTSQYLCASSPARDRVYNEQFFGPGTRLTVL.